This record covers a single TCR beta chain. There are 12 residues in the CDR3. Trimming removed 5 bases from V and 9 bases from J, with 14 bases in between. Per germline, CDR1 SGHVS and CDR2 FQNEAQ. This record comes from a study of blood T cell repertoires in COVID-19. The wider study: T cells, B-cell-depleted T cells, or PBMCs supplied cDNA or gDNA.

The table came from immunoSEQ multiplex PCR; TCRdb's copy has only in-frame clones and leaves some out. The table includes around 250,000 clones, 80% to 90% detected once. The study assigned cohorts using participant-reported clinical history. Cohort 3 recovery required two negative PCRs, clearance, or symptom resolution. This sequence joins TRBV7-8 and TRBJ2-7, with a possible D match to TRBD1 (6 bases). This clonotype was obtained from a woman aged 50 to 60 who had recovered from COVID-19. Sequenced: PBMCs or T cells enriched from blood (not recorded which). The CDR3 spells CASSPTGRGQYF. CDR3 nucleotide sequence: TGTGCCAGCAGCCCTACAGGGAGAGGGCAGTACTTC. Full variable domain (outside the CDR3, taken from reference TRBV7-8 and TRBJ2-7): GAGVSQSPRYKVAKRGQDVALRCDPISGHVSLFWYQQALGQGPEFLTYFQNEAQLDKSGLPSDRFFAERPEGSVSTLKIQRTQQEDSAVYLCASSPTGRGQYFGPGTRLTVT.